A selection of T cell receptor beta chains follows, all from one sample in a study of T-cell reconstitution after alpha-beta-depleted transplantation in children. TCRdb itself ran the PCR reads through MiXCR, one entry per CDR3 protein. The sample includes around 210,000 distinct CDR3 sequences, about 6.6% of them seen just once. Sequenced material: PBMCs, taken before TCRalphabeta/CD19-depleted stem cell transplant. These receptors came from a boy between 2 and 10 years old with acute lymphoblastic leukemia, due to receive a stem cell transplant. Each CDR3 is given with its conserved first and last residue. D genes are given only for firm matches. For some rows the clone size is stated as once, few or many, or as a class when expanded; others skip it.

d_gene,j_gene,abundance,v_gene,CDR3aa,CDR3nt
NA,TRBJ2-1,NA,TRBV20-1,CSGRGSSYNEQFF,TGCAGTGGCCGGGGTAGCTCCTACAATGAGCAGTTCTTC
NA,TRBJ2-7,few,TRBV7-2,CASSLDLGFSYEQYF,TGTGCCAGCAGCTTAGATCTGGGCTTTTCCTACGAGCAGTACTTC
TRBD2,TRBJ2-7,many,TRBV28,CASSVTSGSSYEQYF,TGTGCCAGCAGCGTTACTAGCGGGAGCTCCTACGAGCAGTACTTC
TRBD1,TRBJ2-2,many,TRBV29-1,CSVQGAKSTGELFF,TGCAGCGTCCAGGGGGCGAAGTCGACCGGGGAGCTGTTTTTT
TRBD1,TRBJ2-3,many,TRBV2,CASGRGRDTQYF,TGTGCCAGCGGCAGGGGGCGAGATACGCAGTATTTT
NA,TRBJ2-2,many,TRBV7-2,CASSSRFTGELFF,TGTGCCAGCAGCTCTAGGTTCACCGGGGAGCTGTTTTTT
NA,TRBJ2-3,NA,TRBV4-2,CASSLGARSGTDTQYF,TGTGCCAGCAGCCTCGGGGCGAGGTCGGGGACAGATACGCAGTATTTT
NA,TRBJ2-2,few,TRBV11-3,CASSLGQGHGELFF,TGTGCCAGCAGCTTGGGACAAGGTCACGGGGAGCTGTTTTTT
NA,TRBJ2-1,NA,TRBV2,CAYGEFSANEQFF,TGTGCCTATGGGGAGTTCAGTGCCAATGAGCAGTTCTTC
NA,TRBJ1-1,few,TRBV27,CASSDRTAEAFF,TGTGCCAGCAGTGACCGGACGGCTGAAGCTTTCTTT
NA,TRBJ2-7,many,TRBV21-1,CASSPRDRGDEQYF,TGTGCCAGCAGCCCCCGGGACAGGGGTGACGAGCAGTACTTC
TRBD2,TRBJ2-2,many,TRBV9,CASSVASGLNTGELFF,TGTGCCAGCAGCGTCGCTAGCGGGTTGAACACCGGGGAGCTGTTTTTT
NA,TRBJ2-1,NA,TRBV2,CAICFGGILIGSSYNEQFF,TGTGCCATCTGTTTTGGGGGAATCCTAATAGGTAGCTCCTACAATGAGCAGTTCTTC
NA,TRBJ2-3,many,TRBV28,CASSHQGSPSTDTQYF,TGTGCCAGCAGTCACCAGGGGTCCCCTAGCACAGATACGCAGTATTTT
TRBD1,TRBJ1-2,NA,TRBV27,CASSPRTGGVYGYTF,TGTGCCAGCAGTCCCCGGACAGGGGGCGTGTATGGCTACACCTTC
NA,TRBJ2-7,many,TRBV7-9,CASRAGREQYF,TGTGCCAGCAGGGCAGGGCGGGAGCAGTACTTC
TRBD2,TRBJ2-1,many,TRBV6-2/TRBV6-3,CASQTSGGNEQFF,TGTGCCAGCCAGACTAGCGGAGGCAATGAGCAGTTCTTC
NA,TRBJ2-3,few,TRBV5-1,CASSRDPVGASVTDTQYF,TGCGCCAGCAGCAGGGACCCCGTCGGAGCGTCCGTGACAGATACGCAGTATTTT